The entry below gives a single T cell receptor (beta chain) sequence along with its context. Antigen: not known. This sample is part of a study of radiotherapy plus CTLA-4 blockade in lung cancer. Regarding the study as a whole: Peripheral blood showed expansion of tumor-derived TCR clones after radiotherapy and ipilimumab.

Some clones are missing from TCRdb's copy, which holds only in-frame ones; the method was immunoSEQ multiplex PCR. The sample has about 28,000 clones; roughly 80% are singletons. The V gene's germline CDR1 is SGHKS and CDR2 YYEKEE (reference sequence). Trimming cost V 4 bases and J 0 bases; bases outside gene matches: 3. CDR3 length: 14 amino acids. The receptor was isolated from a human donor with non-small cell lung cancer who had stable disease on radiotherapy plus ipilimumab. The chain recombines TRBV5-5 with TRBJ1-2; 7 positions agree with TRBD1. Specimen: peripheral blood, collected from a patient treated with radiotherapy plus ipilimumab. The CDR3 reads CASSPGTANYGYTF. CDR3 coding DNA: TGTGCCAGCAGCCCTGGGACAGCTAACTATGGCTACACCTTC.